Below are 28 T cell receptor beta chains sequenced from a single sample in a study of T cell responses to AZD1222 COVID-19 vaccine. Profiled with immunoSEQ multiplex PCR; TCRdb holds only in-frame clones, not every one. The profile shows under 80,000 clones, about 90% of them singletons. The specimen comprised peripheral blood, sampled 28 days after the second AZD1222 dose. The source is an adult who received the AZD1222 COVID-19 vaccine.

CDR3 in amino acids: CASSLGLAGGLRDTQYF. Here the CDR3 DNA reads TGCGCCAGCAGCCTAGGACTAGCGGGAGGGCTAAGGGATACGCAGTATTTT. The chain employs TRBV4-1 and TRBJ2-3; TRBD2 agrees at 15 bases. The CDR3 covers 17 residues. Looked up from germline, CDR1 is MGHRA and CDR2 is YSYEKL. The junction had 8 bases not matched to a gene; V was cut back by 4 bases and J by 6 bases.

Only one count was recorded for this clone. The CDR3 nucleotides are TGTGCCACTTCTTCCGGGACAGGGAACGAGCAGTACTTC. Amino acid sequence: CATSSGTGNEQYF. The J gene is TRBJ2-7, the V gene TRBV19, with 9 bases aligning to TRBD1. Germline CDR1 and CDR2: LNHDA and SQIVND (reference sequence). The V segment lost 10 bases and the J segment 5 bases; nucleotides outside the gene matches: 9. This CDR3 region has 13 residues.

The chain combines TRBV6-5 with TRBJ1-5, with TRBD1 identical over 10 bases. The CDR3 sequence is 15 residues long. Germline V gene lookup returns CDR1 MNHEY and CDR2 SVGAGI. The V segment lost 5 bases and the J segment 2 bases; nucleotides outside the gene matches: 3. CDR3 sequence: CASSRTGGGNQPQHF. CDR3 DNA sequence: TGTGCCAGCAGTCGGACAGGGGGAGGCAATCAGCCCCAGCATTTT.

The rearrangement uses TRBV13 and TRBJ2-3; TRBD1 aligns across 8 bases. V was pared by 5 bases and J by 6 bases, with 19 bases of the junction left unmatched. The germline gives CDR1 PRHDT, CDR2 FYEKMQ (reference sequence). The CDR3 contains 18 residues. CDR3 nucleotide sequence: TGTGCCAGCAGCCCGATACTAGGGACAGGACTTTCTCTCGATACGCAGTATTTT. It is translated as CASSPILGTGLSLDTQYF.

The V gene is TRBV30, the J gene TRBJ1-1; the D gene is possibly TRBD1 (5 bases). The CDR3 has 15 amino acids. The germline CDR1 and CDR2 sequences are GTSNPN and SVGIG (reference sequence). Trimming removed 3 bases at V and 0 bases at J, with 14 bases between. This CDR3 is CAWSLDRALNTEAFF. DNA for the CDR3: TGTGCCTGGAGCTTAGACAGAGCACTGAACACTGAAGCTTTCTTT.

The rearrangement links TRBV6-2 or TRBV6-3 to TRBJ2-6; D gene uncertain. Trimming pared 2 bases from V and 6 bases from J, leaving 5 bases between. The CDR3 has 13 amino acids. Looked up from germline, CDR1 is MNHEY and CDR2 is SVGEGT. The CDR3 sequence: CASSYTSANVLTF. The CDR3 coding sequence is TGTGCCAGCAGTTACACATCGGCCAACGTCCTGACTTTC.

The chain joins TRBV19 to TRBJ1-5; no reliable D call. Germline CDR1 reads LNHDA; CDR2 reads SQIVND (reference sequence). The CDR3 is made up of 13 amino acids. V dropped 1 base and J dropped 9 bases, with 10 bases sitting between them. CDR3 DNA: TGTGCCAGTAGTATAGTGGCCGAAGGGCCCCAGCATTTT. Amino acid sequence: CASSIVAEGPQHF.

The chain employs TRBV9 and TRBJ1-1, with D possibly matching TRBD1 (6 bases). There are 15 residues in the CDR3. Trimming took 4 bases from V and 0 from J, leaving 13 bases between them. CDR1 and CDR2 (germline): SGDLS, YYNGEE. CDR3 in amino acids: CASSPPGTMNTEAFF. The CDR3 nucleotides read TGTGCCAGCAGCCCCCCCGGGACAATGAACACTGAAGCTTTCTTT.

CDR3 sequence (DNA): TGTGCCAGCAGCCAAGTTCAGGTCACCACTGAAGCTTTCTTT. The encoded protein is CASSQVQVTTEAFF. The rearrangement uses TRBV3-1 (or the pseudogene TRBV3-2) and TRBJ1-1; no reliable D call. Per germline, CDR1 LGHDT and CDR2 YNNKEL (reference sequence). V gave up 1 base and J gave up 4 bases, with 10 bases separating them. CDR3 length: 14 amino acids.

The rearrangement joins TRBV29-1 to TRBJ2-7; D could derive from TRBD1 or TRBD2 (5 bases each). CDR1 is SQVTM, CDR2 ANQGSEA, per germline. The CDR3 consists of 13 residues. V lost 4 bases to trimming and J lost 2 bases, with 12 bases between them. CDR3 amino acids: CSVARDPAYEQYF. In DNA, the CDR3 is TGCAGCGTTGCCAGGGACCCAGCCTACGAGCAGTACTTC.

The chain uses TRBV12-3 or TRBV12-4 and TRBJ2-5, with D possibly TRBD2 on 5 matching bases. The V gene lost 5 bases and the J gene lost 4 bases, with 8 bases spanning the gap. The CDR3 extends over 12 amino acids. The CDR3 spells CASSPSGETQYF. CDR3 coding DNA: TGTGCCAGCAGTCCCAGCGGAGAGACCCAGTACTTC.

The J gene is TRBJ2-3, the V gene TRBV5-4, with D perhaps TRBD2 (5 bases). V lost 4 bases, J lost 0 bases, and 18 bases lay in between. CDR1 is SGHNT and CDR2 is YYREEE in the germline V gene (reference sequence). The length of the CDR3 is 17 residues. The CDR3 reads CASSTYSGEPSTDTQYF. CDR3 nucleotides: TGTGCCAGCAGCACCTACAGCGGCGAGCCGAGCACAGATACGCAGTATTTT.

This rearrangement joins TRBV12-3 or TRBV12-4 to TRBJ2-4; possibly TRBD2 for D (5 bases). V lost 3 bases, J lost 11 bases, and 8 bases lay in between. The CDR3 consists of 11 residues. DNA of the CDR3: TGTGCCAGCAGTTTTGGAGGTCTTCAGTACTTC. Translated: CASSFGGLQYF.

CDR3 DNA: TGTGCCAGCGGGGGGACAGGGGCGGGCAATCAGCCCCAGCATTTT. This encodes CASGGTGAGNQPQHF. The chain is built from TRBV27 and TRBJ1-5; 10 bases map to TRBD1. J was trimmed by 2 bases and V by 8 bases; bases with no gene match: 6. The CDR3 loop spans 15 amino acids. Looked up from germline, CDR1 is MNHEY and CDR2 is SMNVEV (reference sequence).

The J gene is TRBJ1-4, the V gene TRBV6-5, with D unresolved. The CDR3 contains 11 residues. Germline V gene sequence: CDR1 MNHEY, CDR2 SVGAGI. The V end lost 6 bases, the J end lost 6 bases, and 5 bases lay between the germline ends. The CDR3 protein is CASRLHEKLFF. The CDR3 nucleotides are TGTGCCAGCAGACTACATGAAAAACTGTTTTTT.

In DNA form, the CDR3 reads TGCGCCAGCAGCCAAGATGGTTCCAGTGTATACGAGCAGTACTTC. It specifies CASSQDGSSVYEQYF. The J gene is TRBJ2-7, the V gene TRBV4-1; D remains unclear. Germline V gene sequence: CDR1 MGHRA, CDR2 YSYEKL. CDR3 size: 15 residues. The V end lost 0 bases, the J end lost 4 bases, and 13 bases lay between the germline ends.

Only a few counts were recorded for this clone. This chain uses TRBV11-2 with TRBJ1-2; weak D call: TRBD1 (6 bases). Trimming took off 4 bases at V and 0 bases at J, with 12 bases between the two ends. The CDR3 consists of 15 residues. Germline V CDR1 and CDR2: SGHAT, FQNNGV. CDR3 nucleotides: TGTGCCAGCAGCTACTACAGGGACGCTAACTATGGCTACACCTTC. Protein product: CASSYYRDANYGYTF.

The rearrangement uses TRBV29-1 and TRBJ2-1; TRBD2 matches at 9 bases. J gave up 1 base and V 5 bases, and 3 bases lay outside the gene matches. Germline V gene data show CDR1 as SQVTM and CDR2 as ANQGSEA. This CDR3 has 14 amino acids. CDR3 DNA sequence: TGCAGCGTTTTTCTAGCGGGGTCCTACAATGAGCAGTTCTTC. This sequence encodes CSVFLAGSYNEQFF.

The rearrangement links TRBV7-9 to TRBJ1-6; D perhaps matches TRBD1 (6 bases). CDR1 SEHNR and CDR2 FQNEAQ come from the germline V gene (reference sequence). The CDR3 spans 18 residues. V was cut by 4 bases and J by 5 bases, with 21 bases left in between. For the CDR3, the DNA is TGTGCCAGCAGCTCCGGGACACTCAATAGCGGGGATAATTCACCCCTCCACTTT. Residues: CASSSGTLNSGDNSPLHF.

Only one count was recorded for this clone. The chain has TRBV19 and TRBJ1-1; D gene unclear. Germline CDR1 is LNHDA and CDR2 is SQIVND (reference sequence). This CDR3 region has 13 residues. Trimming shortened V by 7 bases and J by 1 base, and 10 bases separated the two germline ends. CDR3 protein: CASMADANTEAFF. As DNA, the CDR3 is TGTGCCAGTATGGCGGACGCGAACACTGAAGCTTTCTTT.

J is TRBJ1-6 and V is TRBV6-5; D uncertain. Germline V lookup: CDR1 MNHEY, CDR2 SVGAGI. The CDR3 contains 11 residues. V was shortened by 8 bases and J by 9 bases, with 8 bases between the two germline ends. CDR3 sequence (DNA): TGTGCCAGCGGCATCGCTTCACCCCTCCACTTT. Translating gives CASGIASPLHF.

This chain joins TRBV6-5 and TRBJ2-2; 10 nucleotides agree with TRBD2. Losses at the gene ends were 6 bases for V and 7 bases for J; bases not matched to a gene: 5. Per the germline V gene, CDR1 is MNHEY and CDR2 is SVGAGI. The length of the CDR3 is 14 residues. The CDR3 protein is CASRTSGFNGELFF. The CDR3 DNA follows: TGTGCCAGCAGGACTAGCGGGTTTAACGGGGAGCTGTTTTTT.

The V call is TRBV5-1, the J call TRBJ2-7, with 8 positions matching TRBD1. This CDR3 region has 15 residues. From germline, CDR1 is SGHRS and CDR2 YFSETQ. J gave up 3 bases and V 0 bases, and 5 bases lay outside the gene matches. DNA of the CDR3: TGCGCCAGCAGCTTGGATGGGACAGGCCTCTACGAGCAGTACTTC. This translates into CASSLDGTGLYEQYF.

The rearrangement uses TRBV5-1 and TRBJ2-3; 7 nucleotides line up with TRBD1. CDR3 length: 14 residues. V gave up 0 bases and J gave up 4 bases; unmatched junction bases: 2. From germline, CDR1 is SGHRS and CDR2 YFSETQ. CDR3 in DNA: TGCGCCAGCAGCTTGGCCACAGGGGCAGATACGCAGTATTTT. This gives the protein CASSLATGADTQYF.

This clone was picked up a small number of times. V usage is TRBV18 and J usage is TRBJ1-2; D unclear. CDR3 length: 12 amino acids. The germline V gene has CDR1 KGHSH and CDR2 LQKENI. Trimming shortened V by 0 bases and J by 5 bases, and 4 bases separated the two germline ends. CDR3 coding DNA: TGTGCCAGCTCACCACCGGGGTATGGCTACACCTTC. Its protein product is CASSPPGYGYTF.

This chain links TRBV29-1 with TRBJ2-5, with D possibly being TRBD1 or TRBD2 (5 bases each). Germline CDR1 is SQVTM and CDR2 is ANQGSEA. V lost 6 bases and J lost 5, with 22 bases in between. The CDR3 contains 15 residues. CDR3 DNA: TGCAGCGTACCCCAACCCGAGGGGCCAATGGAGACCCAGTACTTC. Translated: CSVPQPEGPMETQYF.

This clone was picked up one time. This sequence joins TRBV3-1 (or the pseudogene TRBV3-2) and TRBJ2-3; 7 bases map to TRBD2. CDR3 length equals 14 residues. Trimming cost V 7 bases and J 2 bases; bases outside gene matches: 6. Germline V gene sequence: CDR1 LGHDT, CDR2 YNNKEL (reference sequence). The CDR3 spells CASMRGTNTDTQYF. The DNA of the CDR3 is TGTGCCAGCATGCGGGGGACCAACACAGATACGCAGTATTTT.

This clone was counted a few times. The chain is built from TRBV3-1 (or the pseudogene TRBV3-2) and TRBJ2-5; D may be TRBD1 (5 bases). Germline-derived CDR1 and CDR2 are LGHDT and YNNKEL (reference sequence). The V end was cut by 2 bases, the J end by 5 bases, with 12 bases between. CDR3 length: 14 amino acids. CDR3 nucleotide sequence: TGTGCCAGCAGCCAAAGGGGCAGACAGGAGACCCAGTACTTC. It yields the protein CASSQRGRQETQYF.